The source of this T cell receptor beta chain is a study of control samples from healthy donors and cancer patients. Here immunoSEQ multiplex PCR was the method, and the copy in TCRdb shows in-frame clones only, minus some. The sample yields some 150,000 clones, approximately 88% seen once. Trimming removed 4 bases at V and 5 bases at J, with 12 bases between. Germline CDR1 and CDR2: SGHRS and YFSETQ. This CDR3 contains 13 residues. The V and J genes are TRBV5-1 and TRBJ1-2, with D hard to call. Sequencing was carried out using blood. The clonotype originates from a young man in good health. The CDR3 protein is CASSAGRNYGYTF. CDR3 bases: TGCGCCAGCAGCGCAGGACGGAATTATGGCTACACCTTC.